Each of the 29 T cell receptor beta chains below was sequenced from the same sample in a study of blood T cells in healthy people across ages. Through a sample-barcoded 5' primer and a J-beta primer mix, a second PCR was run for about 6 to 11 cycles. TCRdb redid the calling of the 5' RACE reads with MiXCR, one entry per CDR3 protein. Of approximately 730,000 distinct CDR3 sequences in the sample, roughly 53% were seen once. The sample was blood. The receptors were sampled from an elderly man in good health.

The chain links TRBV6-1 to TRBJ2-7; possibly TRBD2 for D (6 bases). This CDR3 has 15 residues. V lost 1 base, J lost 4 bases, and 14 bases lay in between. CDR1 is MNHNS and CDR2 is SASEGT in the germline V gene. The CDR3 bases are TGTGCCAGCAGTGAAGACCAGAGGAGGGGTTACGAGCAGTACTTC. Its translation: CASSEDQRRGYEQYF.

The genes are TRBV7-9 and TRBJ2-7, with 10 bases that match TRBD2. CDR3 size: 17 residues. V shed 5 bases, J shed 5 bases, and the junction held 15 bases outside the gene matches. Germline V lookup: CDR1 SEHNR, CDR2 FQNEAQ (reference sequence). This chain's CDR3 is CASSPRLAGVSGNEQYF. The CDR3 nucleotides are TGTGCCAGCAGCCCCCGGCTAGCGGGAGTTTCGGGAAACGAGCAGTACTTC.

J is TRBJ2-1 and V is TRBV2, with TRBD1 matching 8 bases. V was pared by 2 bases and J by 6 bases, with 6 bases of the junction left unmatched. The CDR3 consists of 15 residues. CDR1 and CDR2 (germline): SNHLY, FYNNEI. The chain's CDR3 is CASSERGGQGNEQFF. Here the CDR3 DNA reads TGTGCCAGCAGTGAAAGGGGAGGACAGGGCAATGAGCAGTTCTTC.

The chain employs TRBV3-1 and TRBJ2-5; TRBD2 aligns across 13 bases. TRBJ2-7 explains the end of the DNA better; the J call may be wrong. Germline V CDR1 and CDR2: LGHDT, YNNKEL (reference sequence). This CDR3 has 16 amino acids. The CDR3 nucleotides are TGTGCCAGCAGCCAAGGGACTAGCGGGAGTAGGTACGAGCAGTACTTC. This codes for CASSQGTSGSRYEQYF.

The CDR3 sequence: CATSDLSAFSYNEQYF. CDR3 nucleotide sequence: TGTGCCACCAGTGATTTGTCGGCGTTCTCCTACAATGAGCAGTACTTC. The V and J genes are TRBV24-1 and TRBJ2-1; D gene unclear. The J call may be wrong; the DNA end is better matched by TRBJ2-7. The CDR3 covers 16 residues. Per germline, CDR1 KGHDR and CDR2 SFDVKD.

The V and J genes are TRBV12-3 or TRBV12-4 and TRBJ2-1, with 8 bases aligning to TRBD2. The trim removed 8 bases at V and 9 bases at J, leaving 15 bases unmatched. The CDR3 is 15 residues long. The CDR3 region has the DNA TGTGCCAGCGCCTCAGCCGACTCCGGGGGGGCTGAGCAGTTCTTC. This gives the protein CASASADSGGAEQFF.

The chain carries TRBV20-1 and TRBJ1-6; 10 positions match TRBD1. V lost 6 bases, J lost 10 bases, and 12 bases stayed unmatched. The CDR3 loop spans 15 amino acids. In germline, CDR1 is DFQATT, CDR2 SNEGSKA (reference sequence). The CDR3 DNA sequence: TGCAGTGCCTCTACCGGGACAGGGGACCGCTCACCCCTCCACTTT. Protein product: CSASTGTGDRSPLHF.

V and J are TRBV4-2 and TRBJ2-1; 10 bases agree with TRBD2. Germline V lookup: CDR1 LGHNA, CDR2 YNFKEQ. V gave up 9 bases and J gave up 3 bases; unmatched junction bases: 11. The CDR3 has 16 amino acids. CDR3 nucleotide sequence: TGTGCCAGTAGTCGTAATCTAGCGGGGGTCTACAATGAGCAGTTCTTC. It specifies CASSRNLAGVYNEQFF.

This clonotype was detected only a few times. CDR3: CASSHPTDLETQYF. The CDR3 DNA is TGTGCCAGCAGCCACCCTACCGATTTGGAGACCCAGTACTTC. The rearrangement joins TRBV4-2 to TRBJ2-5; D unresolved. This CDR3 region has 14 residues. Germline V gene sequence: CDR1 LGHNA, CDR2 YNFKEQ. V gave up 3 bases and J gave up 5 bases, with 13 bases separating them.

The chain links TRBV6-5 to TRBJ2-5, with 7 bases lining up with TRBD1. The DNA end favors TRBJ2-7, so the J call may be wrong. CDR1 and CDR2 from the germline V gene are MNHEY and SVGAGI. This CDR3 contains 17 residues. The CDR3 is CASSYRGQATATYEQYF. The CDR3 region has the DNA TGTGCCAGCAGTTACCGAGGACAGGCCACGGCAACCTACGAGCAGTACTTC.

This clonotype came up a few times. The rearrangement joins TRBV5-5 to TRBJ2-7, with 9 bases lining up with TRBD1. Trimming took 4 bases from V and 3 from J; bases not matched to a gene: 5. Germline V gives CDR1 SGHKS, CDR2 YYEKEE (reference sequence). The CDR3 consists of 14 residues. The CDR3 bases are TGTGCCAGCAGCGTGACAGGGGGGTTCTACGAGCAGTACTTC. It yields the protein CASSVTGGFYEQYF.

The chain uses TRBV2 and TRBJ2-3; 9 bases agree with TRBD2. The junction had 4 bases not matched to a gene; V was cut back by 8 bases and J by 1 base. The germline V gene has CDR1 SNHLY and CDR2 FYNNEI. The CDR3 spans 14 residues. The CDR3 DNA sequence: TGTGCCAGCGGCCTAGCGGGGCGCACAGATACGCAGTATTTT. It yields the protein CASGLAGRTDTQYF.

The rearrangement joins TRBV29-1 to TRBJ1-4; 7 bases map to TRBD1. Germline-derived CDR1 and CDR2 are SQVTM and ANQGSEA. This CDR3 contains 12 residues. The CDR3 nucleotides read TGCAGACCCGGGACAGATAATGAAAAACTGTTTTTT. Protein sequence: CRPGTDNEKLFF. Filled out from reference TRBV29-1 and TRBJ1-4, the complete variable domain reads SAVISQKPSRDICQRGTSLTIQCQVDSQVTMMFWYRQQPGQSLTLIATANQGSEATYESGFVIDKFPISRPNLTFSTLTVSNMSPEDSSIYLCRPGTDNEKLFFGSGTQLSVL.

This clonotype was seen a few times. V gene TRBV6-1 combines with J gene TRBJ2-3; possible D gene TRBD2, 5 bases. The V end was cut by 1 base, the J end by 2 bases, with 13 bases between. The CDR3 has 16 residues. Germline assignment: CDR1 MNHNS and CDR2 SASEGT. CDR3: CASSEGTARVTDTQYF. CDR3 in DNA: TGTGCCAGCAGTGAAGGGACTGCCCGCGTCACAGATACGCAGTATTTT.

There are a few counts of this clonotype. V gene TRBV5-1 combines with J gene TRBJ1-2; TRBD1 aligns across 9 bases. The CDR3 is 14 amino acids. The germline V gene has CDR1 SGHRS and CDR2 YFSETQ. V gave up 2 bases and J gave up 8 bases; unmatched junction bases: 7. CDR3 in DNA: TGCGCCAGCAGCTTCGAGGGGGACAGGGAAGGCTACACCTTC. This gives the protein CASSFEGDREGYTF.

V usage is TRBV6-5 and J usage is TRBJ2-1, with 13 nucleotides matching TRBD2. The CDR3 consists of 14 residues. Germline V CDR1 and CDR2: MNHEY, SVGAGI. Trimming took 6 bases from V and 6 from J; bases not matched to a gene: 2. The CDR3 loop reads CASRGLAGRNEQFF. The CDR3 DNA follows: TGTGCCAGCAGGGGACTAGCGGGGCGCAATGAGCAGTTCTTC.

This clonotype came up many times. This sequence joins TRBV7-2 and TRBJ2-7, with a tentative D call TRBD1 (6 bases). V lost 5 bases to trimming and J lost 2 bases, with 13 bases between them. Germline CDR1 reads SGHTA; CDR2 reads FQGNSA. The CDR3 extends over 14 amino acids. CDR3 sequence reads: CASSRLQGPYEQYF. As DNA, the CDR3 is TGTGCCAGCAGCCGACTACAGGGTCCCTACGAGCAGTACTTC.

J is TRBJ1-1 and V is TRBV28; D unclear. Looked up from germline, CDR1 is MDHEN and CDR2 is SYDVKM. V was pared by 8 bases and J by 1 base, with 20 bases between. The CDR3 consists of 16 residues. The CDR3, as DNA: TGTGCCAGCGGCTCGAGCTACAGCTTGAGGAACACTGAAGCTTTCTTT. It encodes CASGSSYSLRNTEAFF.

CDR3 amino acids: CASSSRTAPSTDTQYF. The CDR3 region has the DNA TGTGCCAGCAGCTCTCGGACCGCTCCTAGCACAGATACGCAGTATTTT. V and J are TRBV7-9 and TRBJ2-3; D unresolved. CDR1 SEHNR and CDR2 FQNEAQ come from the germline V gene (reference sequence). V lost 4 bases to trimming and J lost 0 bases, with 14 bases between them. CDR3 length: 16 residues.

The chain is built from TRBV7-2 and TRBJ2-7; a weak D match, TRBD2 (6 bases). V was pared by 5 bases and J by 2 bases, with 16 bases between. The germline V gene has CDR1 SGHTA and CDR2 FQGNSA. This CDR3 has 15 amino acids. CDR3 in amino acids: CASSRDSRNPYEQYF. CDR3 nucleotides: TGTGCCAGCAGCCGGGACTCACGAAACCCCTACGAGCAGTACTTC.

The CDR3 is CASRSDGIAKNIQYF. Written as DNA, the CDR3 is TGTGCCAGCAGATCGGACGGGATAGCCAAAAACATTCAGTACTTC. The chain couples TRBV6-6 to TRBJ2-4, with TRBD2 as a possible D gene (5 bases). The CDR3 contains 15 residues. Germline loops: CDR1 MNHNY, CDR2 SVGAGI (reference sequence). Deletions cut 6 bases from V and 0 bases from J, with 12 bases between.

The chain links TRBV10-1 to TRBJ2-5; D may match TRBD1 or TRBD2 (5 bases each). The J call may be incorrect, as the DNA end agrees better with TRBJ2-7. The CDR3 contains 14 residues. CDR1 WNHNN and CDR2 SYGVQD come from the germline V gene (reference sequence). CDR3 sequence: CASSEWLEGNEQYF. In DNA, the CDR3 is TGCGCCAGCAGTGAGTGGCTTGAGGGGAACGAGCAGTACTTC.

This clonotype was counted between two and nine times. The V and J genes are TRBV11-2 and TRBJ2-7, with 12 bases fitting TRBD2. The CDR3 length is 16 residues. Germline V gene data show CDR1 as SGHAT and CDR2 as FQNNGV. With V trimmed by 2 bases and J by 3 bases, 5 bases remained unmatched. Here the CDR3 DNA reads TGTGCCAGCAGCTTACACCTAGCGGGAGGGAGCTACGAGCAGTACTTC. Protein sequence: CASSLHLAGGSYEQYF.

The chain has TRBV27 and TRBJ2-4, with TRBD1 identical over 7 bases. The germline CDR1 and CDR2 sequences are MNHEY and SMNVEV (reference sequence). The J segment lost 0 bases and the V segment lost 5 bases, leaving 10 bases of the junction unmatched. The CDR3 contains 17 residues. CDR3 loop: CASSAETGIGAKNIQYF. The CDR3 DNA follows: TGTGCCAGCAGTGCAGAGACAGGGATTGGAGCCAAAAACATTCAGTACTTC.

Concerning this clonotype itself: Relative to the germline gene, one junction end is altered; a read error may explain this. V is TRBV7-7 and J is TRBJ2-2; TRBD2 agrees at 10 bases. The CDR3 length is 15 residues. Germline CDR1 SSHAT, CDR2 FNYEAQ (reference sequence). CDR3: CASSSSGSPAGELFF. The CDR3 bases are TGTGCTAGCAGCTCTAGCGGGAGTCCTGCCGGGGAGCTGTTTTTT.

Worth noting for this clonotype: In this CDR3 the conserved last residue, phenylalanine or tryptophan, is missing, so a read error is likely. The rearrangement uses TRBV7-9 and TRBJ2-7; 8 positions agree with TRBD1. The CDR3 has 14 amino acids. The V segment lost 1 base and the J segment 4 bases; nucleotides outside the gene matches: 3. Germline lookup yields CDR1 SEHNR and CDR2 FQNEAQ (reference sequence). Here the CDR3 DNA reads TGTGCCAGCAGCTTAGGACAGGGGCGATACGAGCAGTACATC. It encodes CASSLGQGRYEQYI.

This clonotype was detected a few times. The J gene is TRBJ1-6, the V gene TRBV7-2; 9 bases are a match to TRBD1. Losses at the gene ends were 3 bases for V and 10 bases for J; bases not matched to a gene: 10. Germline CDR1 and CDR2: SGHTA and FQGNSA. The CDR3 runs to 16 residues. This CDR3 is CASSFQGQGGGSPLHF. CDR3 nucleotides: TGTGCCAGCAGCTTCCAGGGACAGGGCGGGGGATCACCCCTCCACTTT.

This sequence joins TRBV28 and TRBJ1-4, with D possibly matching TRBD1 (5 bases). The germline gives CDR1 MDHEN, CDR2 SYDVKM. The ends were cut back, 6 bases at V and 7 bases at J, with 18 bases in the middle. This CDR3 has 15 amino acids. The DNA of the CDR3 is TGTGCCAGCAGCTTGCGGGGGACGTACGGTGAAAAACTGTTTTTT. As protein: CASSLRGTYGEKLFF.

This CDR3 reads CASGSNNRGDTQYF. Here the CDR3 DNA reads TGTGCCAGCGGATCCAACAACAGGGGTGATACGCAGTATTTT. The chain joins TRBV25-1 to TRBJ2-3; 7 nucleotides line up with TRBD1. The trim removed 8 bases at V and 6 bases at J, leaving 11 bases unmatched. Germline V gene data show CDR1 as MGHDK and CDR2 as SYGVNS. This CDR3 has 14 amino acids.